Below, 18 T cell receptor beta chains from the same sample are listed, as sequenced in a study of immune evolution from preneoplasia to lung adenocarcinoma. TCRdb's copy holds only in-frame clones and misses some; the assay was immunoSEQ multiplex PCR. This table holds roughly 2,600 clones, approximately 86% found once. Sequencing was carried out using FFPE adjacent normal lung tissue. Every receptor here comes from a person aged 70 to 85 with lung adenocarcinoma.

V usage is TRBV11-1 and J usage is TRBJ1-1, with no clear D. This CDR3 region has 14 residues. V dropped 1 base and J dropped 1 base, with 7 bases sitting between them. The V gene's germline CDR1 is SGHAT and CDR2 FQDESV (reference sequence). The CDR3 sequence: CASSLDLQNTEAFF. CDR3 nucleotide sequence: TGTGCCAGCAGCTTAGATCTTCAGAACACTGAAGCTTTCTTT.

The CDR3 bases are TGTGCCAGCAGCTGGACGGGCAACTATGGCTACACCTTC. Amino acid sequence: CASSWTGNYGYTF. The chain recombines TRBV28 with TRBJ1-2, with D unresolved. The CDR3 sequence is 13 residues long. The V gene's germline CDR1 is MDHEN and CDR2 SYDVKM. V shed 6 bases and J shed 2 bases, with 10 bases lying between them.

The chain combines TRBV5-1 with TRBJ1-1, with D perhaps matching TRBD1 (5 bases). V was trimmed by 4 bases and J by 1 base, leaving 14 bases between them. CDR1 is SGHRS and CDR2 is YFSETQ in the germline V gene. The CDR3 consists of 15 residues. CDR3 bases: TGCGCCAGCAGCACAGGCGGATCCCGGAACACTGAAGCTTTCTTT. Translation gives CASSTGGSRNTEAFF.

The CDR3 loop reads CASIGGGRDTQYF. DNA of the CDR3: TGTGCCAGCATCGGAGGGGGCAGAGATACGCAGTATTTT. The chain recombines TRBV27 with TRBJ2-3; possibly TRBD1 for D (7 bases). This CDR3 comprises 13 residues. CDR1 is MNHEY, CDR2 SMNVEV, per germline (reference sequence). The germline V and J ends were trimmed by 7 bases and 5 bases, with 13 bases remaining between them.

V and J are TRBV19 and TRBJ1-5; D perhaps matches TRBD1 (5 bases). This CDR3 is built from 13 residues. Germline V gene data show CDR1 as LNHDA and CDR2 as SQIVND (reference sequence). The V end lost 9 bases, the J end lost 5 bases, and 14 bases lay between the germline ends. The chain's CDR3 is CASNRGLHQPQHF. In DNA, the CDR3 is TGTGCCAGCAATAGGGGACTCCATCAGCCCCAGCATTTT.

The rearrangement joins TRBV19 to TRBJ1-5; no clear D gene. This CDR3 spans 14 amino acids. V dropped 2 bases and J dropped 4 bases, with 9 bases sitting between them. CDR1 is LNHDA and CDR2 is SQIVND in the germline V gene (reference sequence). The CDR3 nucleotides read TGTGCCAGTAGTATAAGACTGCCGAATCAGCCCCAGCATTTT. It translates to CASSIRLPNQPQHF.

The chain couples TRBV4-2 to TRBJ2-7; D may be TRBD1 (6 bases). This CDR3 is 15 amino acids long. In germline, CDR1 is LGHNA, CDR2 YNFKEQ. With 0 bases removed from V and 3 bases from J, the gap between germline ends came to 12 bases. CDR3 sequence (DNA): TGTGCCAGCAGCCAAGAGTCCGGGACAATCTACGAGCAGTACTTC. The encoded protein is CASSQESGTIYEQYF.

This clone was observed a few times. This chain connects TRBV5-1 to TRBJ1-1; possible D gene TRBD1, 5 bases. Germline V gene sequence: CDR1 SGHRS, CDR2 YFSETQ. The CDR3 is made up of 14 amino acids. V was trimmed by 4 bases and J by 3 bases, leaving 13 bases between them. The chain's CDR3 is CASSKQLGDTEAFF. Written as DNA, the CDR3 is TGCGCCAGCAGCAAGCAGTTAGGGGACACTGAAGCTTTCTTT.

This clone turned up a few times. The V and J genes are TRBV10-3 and TRBJ2-3; D remains unclear. Germline values: CDR1 ENHRY, CDR2 SYGVKD. Trimming left V 0 bases short and J 7 bases short, with 14 bases between. CDR3 size: 15 residues. The DNA for the CDR3 is TGTGCCATCAGTGAGTCAGGCCAACAGTTTAATACGCAGTATTTT. This gives the protein CAISESGQQFNTQYF.

The J gene is TRBJ2-6, the V gene TRBV28; D is undetermined. CDR1 MDHEN and CDR2 SYDVKM come from the germline V gene. The CDR3 spans 14 residues. V was clipped by 3 bases and J by 0 bases, with 3 bases between them. For the CDR3, the DNA is TGTGCCAGCAGTTTCAGCTCTGGGGCCAACGTCCTGACTTTC. Translation: CASSFSSGANVLTF.

V gene TRBV6-6 combines with J gene TRBJ2-3; D gene uncertain. The germline V gene encodes CDR1 MNHNY and CDR2 SVGAGI (reference sequence). V was trimmed by 5 bases and J by 1 base, leaving 7 bases between them. The CDR3 sequence is 13 residues long. CDR3 sequence reads: CASSVVRTDTQYF. DNA of the CDR3: TGTGCCAGCAGTGTTGTTCGCACAGATACGCAGTATTTT.

The chain has TRBV19 and TRBJ1-4, with a possible D match to TRBD1 (5 bases). V dropped 7 bases and J dropped 7 bases, with 13 bases sitting between them. In germline, CDR1 is LNHDA, CDR2 SQIVND (reference sequence). The length of the CDR3 is 13 residues. DNA for the CDR3: TGTGCCAGTAAGGGGCAGGGAGGTGAAAAACTGTTTTTT. Amino acid sequence: CASKGQGGEKLFF.

The chain combines TRBV2 with TRBJ2-3, with D perhaps given as TRBD1 or TRBD2 (5 bases each). Germline CDR1 SNHLY, CDR2 FYNNEI. Trimming stripped 7 bases from V and 5 bases from J, with 13 bases between. The CDR3 is 13 amino acids. In DNA, the CDR3 is TGTGCCAGCACCTTTGAGGGGATAGATACGCAGTATTTT. Its translation: CASTFEGIDTQYF.

The genes are TRBV7-2 and TRBJ2-3; 16 bases fit TRBD2. The CDR3 consists of 21 residues. Germline CDR1 and CDR2: SGHTA and FQGNSA. Trimming took 0 bases from V and 6 from J; bases not matched to a gene: 15. CDR3 nucleotide sequence: TGTGCCAGCAGCTTAGCCCCAGGGGCTGGGACTAGCGGGAGGGCCAGGGATACGCAGTATTTT. Protein sequence: CASSLAPGAGTSGRARDTQYF.

This clone was observed a single time. This rearrangement joins TRBV29-1 to TRBJ2-1, with 8 bases aligning to TRBD2. Germline CDR1 reads SQVTM; CDR2 reads ANQGSEA. The CDR3 contains 12 residues. Unmatched junction bases numbered 1, after V lost 0 bases and J lost 9 bases. CDR3 residues: CSVEDRGGEQFF. Here the CDR3 DNA reads TGCAGCGTTGAAGATCGGGGGGGTGAGCAGTTCTTC.

The chain has TRBV28 and TRBJ1-2; D call uncertain. The CDR3 contains 12 residues. V gave up 7 bases and J gave up 2 bases, with 8 bases separating them. Germline V gives CDR1 MDHEN, CDR2 SYDVKM. CDR3 sequence reads: CASTLGNYGYTF. Written as DNA, the CDR3 is TGTGCCAGCACGTTGGGGAACTATGGCTACACCTTC.

The rearrangement links TRBV30 to TRBJ1-5; D is unclear. Per germline, CDR1 GTSNPN and CDR2 SVGIG (reference sequence). The CDR3 sequence is 13 residues long. Trimming shortened V by 0 bases and J by 1 base, and 4 bases separated the two germline ends. The CDR3: CAWSVHSNQPQHF. CDR3 DNA sequence: TGTGCCTGGAGTGTACACAGCAATCAGCCCCAGCATTTT.

This clone was observed a handful of times. The CDR3 reads CASSQDGGRGSGDTQYF. CDR3 sequence (DNA): TGCGCCAGCAGCCAAGACGGGGGCAGGGGGTCCGGGGATACGCAGTATTTT. The chain links TRBV4-1 to TRBJ2-3; D might be TRBD1 (7 bases). The CDR3 spans 17 residues. Trimming removed 0 bases from V and 6 bases from J, with 19 bases in between. Germline-derived CDR1 and CDR2 are MGHRA and YSYEKL.